This T cell receptor beta chain was profiled in a study of blood T cell repertoires in COVID-19. Across the whole study: Whether acute or convalescent, the COVID-19 samples came from the United States, Italy and Spain. T cells, B-cell-depleted T cells, or PBMCs supplied cDNA or gDNA.

Authors' data handling: Amplification with reference gene primers provided the estimates of nucleated cell counts. TCRdb's table, derived via immunoSEQ multiplex PCR, lists solely in-frame clones and lacks some. V, J and clone size are those of that table, while D and trimming were read from the DNA. The sample contains about 280,000 clones, 75% to 90% of which appear only once. Germline CDR1 is LNHDA and CDR2 is SQIVND (reference sequence). This CDR3 contains 15 residues. Losses at the gene ends were 6 bases for V and 1 base for J; bases not matched to a gene: 6. The J gene is TRBJ1-1, the V gene TRBV19, with 9 bases lining up with TRBD1. Sequencing input: peripheral blood. This clonotype originated in a woman between 70 and 85 years old with acute or convalescent COVID-19. The CDR3 loop reads CASRGTGRWNTEAFF. For the CDR3, the DNA is TGTGCCAGTAGGGGGACAGGGAGATGGAACACTGAAGCTTTCTTT.